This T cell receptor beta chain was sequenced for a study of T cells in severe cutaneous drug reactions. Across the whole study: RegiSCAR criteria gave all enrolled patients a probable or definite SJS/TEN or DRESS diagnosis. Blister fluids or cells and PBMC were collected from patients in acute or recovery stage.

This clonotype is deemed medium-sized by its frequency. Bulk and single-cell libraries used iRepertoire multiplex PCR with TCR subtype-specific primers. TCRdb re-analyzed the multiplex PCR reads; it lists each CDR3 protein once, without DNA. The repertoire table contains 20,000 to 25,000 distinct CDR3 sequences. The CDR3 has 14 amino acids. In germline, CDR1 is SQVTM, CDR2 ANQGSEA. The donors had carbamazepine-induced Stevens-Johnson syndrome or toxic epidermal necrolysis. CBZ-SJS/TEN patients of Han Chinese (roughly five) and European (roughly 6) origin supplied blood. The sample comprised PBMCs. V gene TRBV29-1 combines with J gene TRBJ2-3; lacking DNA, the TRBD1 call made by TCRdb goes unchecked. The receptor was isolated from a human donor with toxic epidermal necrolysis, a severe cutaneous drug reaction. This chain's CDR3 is CSVEGLTGPDTQYF.